The T cell receptor beta chain described here comes from a study of human T cells and chemical hapten exposure. Study information: It was small differences in pooled library volume that mainly caused per-sample TCR yields to vary.

The sample's time point: pre-sensitization, week 0. The treatment is: therapeutic diphenylcyclopropenone sensitization with weekly scalp DPC. The CDR3 runs to 13 residues. The germline V gene has CDR1 LGHDT and CDR2 YNNKEL (reference sequence). V gave up 4 bases and J gave up 4 bases, with 8 bases separating them. Individual cDNA molecules in this library carried unique molecular identifiers. How the authors handled the data: A per-sample median of about 100,000 TCRs was observed, with counts ranging from roughly 20,000 to 750,000. TCRdb itself ran the RACE reads through MiXCR, one entry per CDR3 protein. The V and J calls reflect TCRdb's pipeline rather than the authors' work. The sample records 35,000 to 40,000 distinct CDR3 sequences, about 11% being singletons.

This material consisted of whole blood, taken in connection with sensitization to the hapten diphenylcyclopropenone (DPC). This receptor was identified in a man aged 25-40 years with alopecia areata. Some clones in this sample may be carry-over from other donors' samples. This chain joins TRBV3-1 and TRBJ1-3, with a tentative D call TRBD1 (6 bases). The CDR3 spells CASSPGQGNTIYF. The DNA for the CDR3 is TGTGCCAGCAGCCCCGGACAGGGAAACACCATATATTTT.